The clone carrying this TCR beta chain turned up a few times. The antigen is not known. This sample's TCRbeta library carried unique molecular identifier barcodes. TCRdb re-called the PCR reads with MiXCR, one entry per CDR3 protein. The sample comprises some 600,000 distinct CDR3 sequences, 13% of which are singletons, and over 2% rests with the top ten. The entry originates in a study of T-cell reconstitution after alpha-beta-depleted transplantation in children. Study conclusions and caveats: The origin of alpha-beta T cells about two months after transplant was reportedly several hundred expanded graft clones. Surviving thymic progenitors and recipient T cells were the source of high TCRbeta diversity at day 60 in some patients. A year had passed since transplant, and T-cell counts and diversity by then came mostly from newly produced T cells.

J gave up 6 bases and V 0 bases, and 14 bases lay outside the gene matches. The CDR3 runs 18 residues. Germline V gene data show CDR1 as SGDLS and CDR2 as YYNGEE. The TCR comes from a male patient younger than 18 who had a stem cell transplant for acute myeloid leukemia, so the T cells may come from the graft donor. The V and J genes are TRBV9 and TRBJ2-1; 8 positions agree with TRBD2. Sample: PBMCs, mostly from graft donor cells, taken 360 days after TCRalphabeta/CD19-depleted stem cell transplant. CDR3 protein: CASSVEGKGVAGFNEQFF. The CDR3, as DNA: TGTGCCAGCAGCGTAGAAGGTAAAGGGGTAGCGGGATTCAATGAGCAGTTCTTC.